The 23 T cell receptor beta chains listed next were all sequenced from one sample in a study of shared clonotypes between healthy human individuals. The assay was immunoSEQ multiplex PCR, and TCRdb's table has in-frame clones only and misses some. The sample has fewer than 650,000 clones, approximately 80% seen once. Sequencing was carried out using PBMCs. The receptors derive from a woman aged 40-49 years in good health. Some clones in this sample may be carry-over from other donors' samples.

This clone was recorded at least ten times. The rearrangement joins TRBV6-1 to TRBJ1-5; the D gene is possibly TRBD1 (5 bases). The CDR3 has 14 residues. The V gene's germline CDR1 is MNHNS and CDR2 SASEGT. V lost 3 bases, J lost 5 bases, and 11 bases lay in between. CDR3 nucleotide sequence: TGTGCCAGCAGTGATGGCCAGGGCCATCAGCCCCAGCATTTT. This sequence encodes CASSDGQGHQPQHF.

CDR3 sequence reads: CASSQDQGGTQYF. The CDR3 DNA reads as TGTGCCAGCAGTCAAGATCAGGGTGGGACCCAGTACTTC. The chain couples TRBV2 to TRBJ2-5, with D possibly matching TRBD1 (5 bases). The CDR3 length is 13 residues. Germline values: CDR1 SNHLY, CDR2 FYNNEI. V was clipped by 5 bases and J by 7 bases, with 14 bases between them.

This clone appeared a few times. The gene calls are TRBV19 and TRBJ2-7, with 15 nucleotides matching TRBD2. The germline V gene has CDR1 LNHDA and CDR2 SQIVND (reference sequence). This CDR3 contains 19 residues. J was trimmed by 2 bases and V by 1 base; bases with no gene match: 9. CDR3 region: CASSIVTGLAGGPAYEQYF. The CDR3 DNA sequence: TGTGCCAGTAGTATAGTAACCGGACTAGCGGGAGGGCCGGCCTACGAGCAGTACTTC.

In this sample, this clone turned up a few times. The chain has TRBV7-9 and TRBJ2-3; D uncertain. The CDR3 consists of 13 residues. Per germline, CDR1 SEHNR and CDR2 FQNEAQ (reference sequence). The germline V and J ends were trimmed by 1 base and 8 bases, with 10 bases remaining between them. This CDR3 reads CASSLDGVATQYF. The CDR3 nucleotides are TGTGCCAGCAGCTTAGACGGAGTAGCTACGCAGTATTTT.

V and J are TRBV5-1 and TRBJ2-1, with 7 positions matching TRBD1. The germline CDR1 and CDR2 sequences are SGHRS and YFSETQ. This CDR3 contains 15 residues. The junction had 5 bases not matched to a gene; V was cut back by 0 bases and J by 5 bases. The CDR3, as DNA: TGCGCCAGCAGCTTGGAACCAGGGACAGACAATGAGCAGTTCTTC. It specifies CASSLEPGTDNEQFF. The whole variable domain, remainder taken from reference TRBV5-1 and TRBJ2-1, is KAGVTQTPRYLIKTRGQQVTLSCSPISGHRSVSWYQQTPGQGLQFLFEYFSETQRNKGNFPGRFSGRQFSNSRSEMNVSTLELGDSALYLCASSLEPGTDNEQFFGPGTRLTVL.

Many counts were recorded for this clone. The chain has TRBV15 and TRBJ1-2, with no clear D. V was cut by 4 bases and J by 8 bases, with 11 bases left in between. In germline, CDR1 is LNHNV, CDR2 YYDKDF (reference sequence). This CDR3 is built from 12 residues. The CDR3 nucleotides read TGTGCCACCAGCACCCGGACGGGAGGCTACACCTTC. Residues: CATSTRTGGYTF.

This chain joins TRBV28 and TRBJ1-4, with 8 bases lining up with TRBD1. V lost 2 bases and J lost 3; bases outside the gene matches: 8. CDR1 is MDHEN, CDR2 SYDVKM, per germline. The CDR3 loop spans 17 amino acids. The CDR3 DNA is TGTGCCAGCAGTTTACAGGGGGCGACAGGGGCTAATGAAAAACTGTTTTTT. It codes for CASSLQGATGANEKLFF.

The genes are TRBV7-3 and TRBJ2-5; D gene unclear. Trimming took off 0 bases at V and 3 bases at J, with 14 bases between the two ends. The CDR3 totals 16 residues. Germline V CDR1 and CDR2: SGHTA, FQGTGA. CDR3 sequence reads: CASSLTSLGLKETQYF. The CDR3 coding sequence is TGTGCCAGCAGCTTAACTAGCTTGGGGTTGAAAGAGACCCAGTACTTC.

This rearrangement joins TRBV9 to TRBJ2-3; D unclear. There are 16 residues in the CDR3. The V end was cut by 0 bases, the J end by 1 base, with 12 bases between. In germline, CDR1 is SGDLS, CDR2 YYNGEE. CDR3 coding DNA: TGTGCCAGCAGCGTAGCTGATTGGCCCGGCACAGATACGCAGTATTTT. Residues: CASSVADWPGTDTQYF.

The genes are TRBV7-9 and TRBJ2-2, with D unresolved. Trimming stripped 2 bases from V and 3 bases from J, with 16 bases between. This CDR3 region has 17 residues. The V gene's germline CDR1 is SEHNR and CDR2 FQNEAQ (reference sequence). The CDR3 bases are TGTGCCAGCAGCTTACGTAAAGGCGGCTGGGACACCGGGGAGCTGTTTTTT. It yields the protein CASSLRKGGWDTGELFF.

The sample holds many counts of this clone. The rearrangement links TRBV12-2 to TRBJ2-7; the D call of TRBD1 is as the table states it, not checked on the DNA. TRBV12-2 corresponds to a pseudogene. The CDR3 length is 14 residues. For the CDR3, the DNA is TGTGCAAGTCGCTTTTTAGACAGGAGCTACGAGCAGTACTTC. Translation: CASRFLDRSYEQYF.

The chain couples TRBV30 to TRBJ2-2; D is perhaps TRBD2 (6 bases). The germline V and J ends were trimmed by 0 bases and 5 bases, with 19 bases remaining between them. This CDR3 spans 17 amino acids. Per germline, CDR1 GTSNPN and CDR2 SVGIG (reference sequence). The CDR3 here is CAWSVVEGLAPTGELFF. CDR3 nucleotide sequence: TGTGCCTGGAGTGTGGTGGAGGGCCTAGCCCCAACCGGGGAGCTGTTTTTT.

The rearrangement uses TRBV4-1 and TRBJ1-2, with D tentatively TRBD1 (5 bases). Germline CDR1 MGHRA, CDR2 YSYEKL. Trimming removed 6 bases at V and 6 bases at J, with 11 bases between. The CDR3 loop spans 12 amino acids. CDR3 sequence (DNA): TGCGCCAGCAGGGGGCCAGCCGATGGCTACACCTTC. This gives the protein CASRGPADGYTF.

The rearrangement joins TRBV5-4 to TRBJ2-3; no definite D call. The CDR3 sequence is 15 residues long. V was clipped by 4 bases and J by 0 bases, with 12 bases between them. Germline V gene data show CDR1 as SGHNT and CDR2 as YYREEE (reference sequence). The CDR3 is CASSGGPTSTDTQYF. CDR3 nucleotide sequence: TGTGCCAGCAGCGGTGGACCGACTAGCACAGATACGCAGTATTTT.

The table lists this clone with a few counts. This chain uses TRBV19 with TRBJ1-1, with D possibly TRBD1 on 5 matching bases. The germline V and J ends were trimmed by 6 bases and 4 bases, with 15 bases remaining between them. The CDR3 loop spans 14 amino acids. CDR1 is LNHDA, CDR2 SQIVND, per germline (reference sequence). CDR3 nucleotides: TGTGCCAGTAGCAACCCTTCAGGGCCCACTGAAGCTTTCTTT. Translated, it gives CASSNPSGPTEAFF.

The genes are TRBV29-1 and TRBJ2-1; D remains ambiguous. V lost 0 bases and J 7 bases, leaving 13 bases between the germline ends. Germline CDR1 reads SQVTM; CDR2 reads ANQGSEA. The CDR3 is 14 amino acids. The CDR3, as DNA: TGCAGCGTTGAAGATACGGTAGTCTTAAATGAGCAGTTCTTC. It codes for CSVEDTVVLNEQFF.

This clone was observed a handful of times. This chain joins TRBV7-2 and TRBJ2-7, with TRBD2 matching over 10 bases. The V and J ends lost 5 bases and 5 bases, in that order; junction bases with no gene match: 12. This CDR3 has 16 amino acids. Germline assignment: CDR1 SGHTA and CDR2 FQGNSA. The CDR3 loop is CASSLRSAGGGDEQYF. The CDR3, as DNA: TGTGCCAGCAGCCTCAGGTCAGCGGGAGGGGGGGACGAGCAGTACTTC.

The CDR3 is CASSPLAGTTYEQYF. The CDR3 DNA reads as TGCGCCAGCAGCCCCCTAGCGGGAACAACCTACGAGCAGTACTTC. V usage is TRBV5-1 and J usage is TRBJ2-7; 9 nucleotides line up with TRBD2. V trimming: 4 bases; J trimming: 2 bases; junction bases outside the gene matches: 7. Germline V gene data show CDR1 as SGHRS and CDR2 as YFSETQ. The CDR3 totals 15 residues. Full variable domain (remainder filled in from reference TRBV5-1 and TRBJ2-7): KAGVTQTPRYLIKTRGQQVTLSCSPISGHRSVSWYQQTPGQGLQFLFEYFSETQRNKGNFPGRFSGRQFSNSRSEMNVSTLELGDSALYLCASSPLAGTTYEQYFGPGTRLTVT.

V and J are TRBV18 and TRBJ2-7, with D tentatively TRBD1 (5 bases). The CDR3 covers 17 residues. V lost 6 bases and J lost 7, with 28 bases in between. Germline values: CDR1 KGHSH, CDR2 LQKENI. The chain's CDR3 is CASSAEPNQGAFGEQYF. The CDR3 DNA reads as TGTGCCAGCTCCGCCGAACCCAACCAGGGTGCCTTCGGGGAGCAGTACTTC.

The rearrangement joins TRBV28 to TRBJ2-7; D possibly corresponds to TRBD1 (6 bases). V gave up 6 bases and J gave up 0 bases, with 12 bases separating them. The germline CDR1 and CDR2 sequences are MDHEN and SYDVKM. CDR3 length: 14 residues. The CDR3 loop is CASSVRGTSYEQYF. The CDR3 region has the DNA TGTGCCAGCAGCGTAAGGGGGACCTCCTACGAGCAGTACTTC.

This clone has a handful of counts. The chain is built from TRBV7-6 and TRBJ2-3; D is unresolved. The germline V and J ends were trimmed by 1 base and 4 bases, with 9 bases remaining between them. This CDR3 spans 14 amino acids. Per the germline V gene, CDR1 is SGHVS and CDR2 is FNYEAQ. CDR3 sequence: CASSLGGGADTQYF. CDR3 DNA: TGTGCCAGCAGCTTAGGCGGCGGAGCAGATACGCAGTATTTT.

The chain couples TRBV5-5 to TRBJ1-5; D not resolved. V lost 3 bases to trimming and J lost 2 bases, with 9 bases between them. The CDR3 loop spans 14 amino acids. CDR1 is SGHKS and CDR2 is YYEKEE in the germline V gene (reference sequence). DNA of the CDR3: TGTGCCAGCAGCTCGGCCGGGGGCAATCAGCCCCAGCATTTT. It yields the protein CASSSAGGNQPQHF.

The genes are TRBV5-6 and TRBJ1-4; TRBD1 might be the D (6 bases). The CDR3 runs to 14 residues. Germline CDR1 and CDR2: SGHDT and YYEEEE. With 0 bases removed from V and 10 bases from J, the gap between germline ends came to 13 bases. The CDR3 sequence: CASSLGGAGGKLFF. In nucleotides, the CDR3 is TGTGCCAGCAGCTTGGGGGGGGCCGGTGGAAAACTGTTTTTT. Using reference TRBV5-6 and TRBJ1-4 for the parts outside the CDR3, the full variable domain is DAGVTQSPTHLIKTRGQQVTLRCSPKSGHDTVSWYQQALGQGPQFIFQYYEEEERQRGNFPDRFSGHQFPNYSSELNVNALLLGDSALYLCASSLGGAGGKLFFGSGTQLSVL.